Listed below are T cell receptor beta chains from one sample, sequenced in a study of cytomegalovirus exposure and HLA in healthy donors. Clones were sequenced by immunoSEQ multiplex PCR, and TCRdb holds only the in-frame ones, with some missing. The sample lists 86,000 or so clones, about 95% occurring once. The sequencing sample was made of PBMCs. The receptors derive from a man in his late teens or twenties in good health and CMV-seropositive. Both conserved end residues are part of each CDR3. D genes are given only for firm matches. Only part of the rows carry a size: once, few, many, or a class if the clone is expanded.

DNA: TGCGCCAGCAGCCAAGCGGACAGGGGGGACTATGGCTACACCTTC
CDR3: CASSQADRGDYGYTF
size: -
D: TRBD1
V: TRBV4-1
J: TRBJ1-2

DNA: TGTGCCAGCAGCTTACGGACAGGGGCATTCTACGAGCAGTACTTC
CDR3: CASSLRTGAFYEQYF
size: -
D: TRBD1
V: TRBV5-5
J: TRBJ2-7

DNA: TGTGCCAGCTCCTTTTTGGGACAGGGAACGAACACTGAAGCTTTCTTT
CDR3: CASSFLGQGTNTEAFF
size: once
D: TRBD1
V: TRBV27
J: TRBJ1-1

DNA: TGTGCCAGCAGTGCCGGGGGTACGAACACTGAAGCTTTCTTT
CDR3: CASSAGGTNTEAFF
size: -
D: -
V: TRBV27
J: TRBJ1-1

DNA: TGCAGCGTTGAAATCCTAGCGAGAGCCTTTATGAATGAGCAGTTCTTC
CDR3: CSVEILARAFMNEQFF
size: once
D: -
V: TRBV29-1
J: TRBJ2-1

DNA: TGTGCCAGCAGCCTCCGGAGCGGAGAATACAATGAGCAGTTCTTC
CDR3: CASSLRSGEYNEQFF
size: -
D: -
V: TRBV11-3
J: TRBJ2-1

DNA: TGTGCCAGCAGCTTCGGGGGTACAGAGACCCAGTACTTC
CDR3: CASSFGGTETQYF
size: -
D: -
V: TRBV7-3
J: TRBJ2-5

DNA: TGTGCCAGCAGCCCACGGGAAGGTTCCTACAATGAGCAGTTCTTC
CDR3: CASSPREGSYNEQFF
size: -
D: -
V: TRBV5-4
J: TRBJ2-1

DNA: TGTGCCAGCAGCTTAGTAACTTCAAACAATGAGCAGTTCTTC
CDR3: CASSLVTSNNEQFF
size: -
D: -
V: TRBV7-6
J: TRBJ2-1

DNA: TGTGCCAGCTGGAGCGGGACAGGAGGCCACGAGCAGTACTTC
CDR3: CASWSGTGGHEQYF
size: -
D: -
V: TRBV6-1
J: TRBJ2-7

DNA: TGTGCCAGCAGTTCCCATGGACAGGTTCTTTCCGAGCAGTACTTC
CDR3: CASSSHGQVLSEQYF
size: -
D: TRBD1
V: TRBV6-6
J: TRBJ2-7

DNA: TGTGCCAGTAGTAAACTAGAGGCGGCTGAAGCAGATACGCAGTATTTT
CDR3: CASSKLEAAEADTQYF
size: -
D: -
V: TRBV19
J: TRBJ2-3

DNA: TGTGCCAGGAATAGGGGAGATACGCAGTATTTT
CDR3: CARNRGDTQYF
size: once
D: -
V: TRBV2
J: TRBJ2-3

DNA: TGTGCCAGCCGGCAGGGTTACAATGAGCAGTTCTTC
CDR3: CASRQGYNEQFF
size: -
D: -
V: TRBV2
J: TRBJ2-1

DNA: TGCGCCAGCAGGGGGGGGGCCACCGGGGAGCTGTTTTTT
CDR3: CASRGGATGELFF
size: -
D: -
V: TRBV5-1
J: TRBJ2-2

DNA: TGCAGCGGGGGGCTTTGGGGACCCTCCACAGATACGCAGTATTTT
CDR3: CSGGLWGPSTDTQYF
size: -
D: -
V: TRBV29-1
J: TRBJ2-3

DNA: TGTGCCAGCAGCTTAGACAGGGGCCATACCTACGAGCAGTACTTC
CDR3: CASSLDRGHTYEQYF
size: -
D: -
V: TRBV11-3
J: TRBJ2-7

DNA: TGTGCTAGCAGCCCACATGACACCGGGGAGCTGTTTTTT
CDR3: CASSPHDTGELFF
size: once
D: -
V: TRBV7-7
J: TRBJ2-2

DNA: TGTGCCAGCAGCCCTTCAGGGGGGAGCTTGGGCACAGATACGCAGTATTTT
CDR3: CASSPSGGSLGTDTQYF
size: -
D: -
V: TRBV9
J: TRBJ2-3

DNA: TGTGCCAGCAGCCAGAGGGGGGGACAGGGGGCGGCCAAAAACATTCAGTACTTC
CDR3: CASSQRGGQGAAKNIQYF
size: -
D: TRBD1
V: TRBV4-2
J: TRBJ2-4

DNA: TGTGCCAGCAGCGCCGGGACAGGGAATAACTATGGCTACACCTTC
CDR3: CASSAGTGNNYGYTF
size: -
D: TRBD1
V: TRBV5-4
J: TRBJ1-2

DNA: TGTGCCAGCAGGCCGGCAGGGGGCTTCTATGGCTACACCTTC
CDR3: CASRPAGGFYGYTF
size: -
D: TRBD1
V: TRBV7-2
J: TRBJ1-2

DNA: TGCGCCAGCAGTGCCGACCAGGGGACCGGGGAGCTGTTTTTT
CDR3: CASSADQGTGELFF
size: -
D: -
V: TRBV10-1
J: TRBJ2-2

DNA: TGTGCCAGTAGGCAGGGGGTGACCAATCAGCCCCAGCATTTT
CDR3: CASRQGVTNQPQHF
size: -
D: TRBD1
V: TRBV19
J: TRBJ1-5

DNA: TGCACCGCAAGCAGGGGGGAAGAGACCCAGTACTTC
CDR3: CTASRGEETQYF
size: -
D: -
V: TRBV29-1
J: TRBJ2-5

DNA: TGTGCCTGGAGTCTAACCGGGACAGGGAACCAGCCCCAGCATTTT
CDR3: CAWSLTGTGNQPQHF
size: -
D: TRBD1
V: TRBV30
J: TRBJ1-5

DNA: TGTGCCAGCAGTATGTCCTGGGACACCCTTCGCGATGAGCAGTTCTTC
CDR3: CASSMSWDTLRDEQFF
size: -
D: -
V: TRBV28
J: TRBJ2-1

DNA: TGTGCCAGCAGCTTCGACCAAGAGACCCAGTACTTC
CDR3: CASSFDQETQYF
size: -
D: -
V: TRBV7-9
J: TRBJ2-5

DNA: TGTGCCAGCAGCCAAGGCGACAGGGAACCTAACTATGGCTACACCTTC
CDR3: CASSQGDREPNYGYTF
size: -
D: TRBD1
V: TRBV4-2
J: TRBJ1-2

DNA: TGTGCCAGCAGGGGAGGCACTGAAGCTTTCTTT
CDR3: CASRGGTEAFF
size: -
D: -
V: TRBV2
J: TRBJ1-1

DNA: TGTGCCAGTAGTATGGTAGCGTTGAGCACAGATACGCAGTATTTT
CDR3: CASSMVALSTDTQYF
size: -
D: -
V: TRBV19
J: TRBJ2-3

DNA: TGCGCCAGCAGCAGAACGGGACAGGGAAACACCATATATTTT
CDR3: CASSRTGQGNTIYF
size: -
D: TRBD1
V: TRBV5-1
J: TRBJ1-3

DNA: TGCGCCAGCAGCCAAGATCAGGGCAGTAGGGCAGCTTTCTTT
CDR3: CASSQDQGSRAAFF
size: few
D: -
V: TRBV4-1
J: TRBJ1-1

DNA: TGTGCCAGCAGTTTGACAGAATGGGAGACCCAGTACTTC
CDR3: CASSLTEWETQYF
size: few
D: -
V: TRBV6-1
J: TRBJ2-5

DNA: TGTGCCAGCAGTTCCTCATTGGGGGCATACACTGAAGCTTTCTTT
CDR3: CASSSSLGAYTEAFF
size: -
D: -
V: TRBV6-5
J: TRBJ1-1

DNA: TGTGCCAGCAGCACTTGGACAGGGGGTGAAGCAGATACGCAGTATTTT
CDR3: CASSTWTGGEADTQYF
size: -
D: TRBD1
V: TRBV7-6
J: TRBJ2-3

DNA: TGTGCCAGCAGCGGATGGCCGTTCTGGCTAGTTCGGGACAATGAGCAGTTCTTC
CDR3: CASSGWPFWLVRDNEQFF
size: -
D: -
V: TRBV9
J: TRBJ2-1

DNA: TGTGCCATCAGTGGCGGACAGATGAACACTGAAGCTTTCTTT
CDR3: CAISGGQMNTEAFF
size: -
D: -
V: TRBV10-3
J: TRBJ1-1

DNA: TGCGCCAGCAGCTTGGAATCATGGCCCGCTCAGCCCAGGGACGAGCAGTACTTC
CDR3: CASSLESWPAQPRDEQYF
size: -
D: -
V: TRBV5-1
J: TRBJ2-7